This TCR beta chain was recovered during a study of control samples from healthy donors and cancer patients. The CDR3 has 11 amino acids. Germline V gene data show CDR1 as SGHRS and CDR2 as YFSETQ. Only in-frame clones appear in the TCRdb table, and some are missing; sequencing was by immunoSEQ multiplex PCR. The sample shows 130,000 or so clones, about nine tenths of them seen only once. In regard to this clone: An end of the junction does not agree with germline; a read error may underlie this.

The chain has TRBV5-1 and TRBJ2-3; D possibly uses TRBD1 or TRBD2 (5 bases each). Sequencing was carried out using blood. This sequence was found in a man aged 35-49 years in good health. The CDR3, as DNA: TGCGCCAGCAGCCGGGACCGGCTCACTCTTTTT. This sequence encodes CASSRDRLTLF. Full variable domain (missing parts from reference TRBV5-1 and TRBJ2-3): KAGVTQTPRYLIKTRGQQVTLSCSPISGHRSVSWYQQTPGQGLQFLFEYFSETQRNKGNFPGRFSGRQFSNSRSEMNVSTLELGDSALYLCASSRDRLTLFGPGTRLTVL.